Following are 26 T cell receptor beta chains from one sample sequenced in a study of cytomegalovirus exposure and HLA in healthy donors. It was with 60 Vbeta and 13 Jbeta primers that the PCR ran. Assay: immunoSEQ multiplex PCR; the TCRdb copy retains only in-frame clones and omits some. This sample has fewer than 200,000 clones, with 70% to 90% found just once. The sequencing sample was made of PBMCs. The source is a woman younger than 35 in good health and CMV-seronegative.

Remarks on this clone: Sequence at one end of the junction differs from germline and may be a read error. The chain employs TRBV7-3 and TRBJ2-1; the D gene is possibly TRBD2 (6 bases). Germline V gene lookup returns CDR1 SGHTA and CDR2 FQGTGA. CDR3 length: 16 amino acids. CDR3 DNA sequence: TGTGCCAGCAGCCTAACTAGCCTTAGCTCCTACAATGAGCAGTTCTTC. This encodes CASSLTSLSSYNEQFF.

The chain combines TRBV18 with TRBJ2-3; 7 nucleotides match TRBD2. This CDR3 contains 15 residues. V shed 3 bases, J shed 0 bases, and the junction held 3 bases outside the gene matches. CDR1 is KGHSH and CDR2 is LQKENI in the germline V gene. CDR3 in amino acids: CASSPPGGSTDTQYF. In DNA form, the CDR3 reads TGTGCCAGCTCACCTCCGGGGGGTAGCACAGATACGCAGTATTTT.

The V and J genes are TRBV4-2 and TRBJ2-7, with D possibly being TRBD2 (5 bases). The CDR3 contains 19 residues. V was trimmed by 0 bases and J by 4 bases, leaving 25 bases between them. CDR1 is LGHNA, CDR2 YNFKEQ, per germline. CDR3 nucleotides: TGTGCCAGCAGCCAAGATAGAAGCAGAAAGGGTATCCTAGCTTACGAGCAGTACTTC. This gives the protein CASSQDRSRKGILAYEQYF.

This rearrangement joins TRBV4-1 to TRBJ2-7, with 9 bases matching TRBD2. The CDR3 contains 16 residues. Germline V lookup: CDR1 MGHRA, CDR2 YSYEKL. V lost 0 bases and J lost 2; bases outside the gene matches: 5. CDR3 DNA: TGCGCCAGCAGCCAAGATCGGGCTAGCGGGACCTACGAGCAGTACTTC. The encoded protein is CASSQDRASGTYEQYF.

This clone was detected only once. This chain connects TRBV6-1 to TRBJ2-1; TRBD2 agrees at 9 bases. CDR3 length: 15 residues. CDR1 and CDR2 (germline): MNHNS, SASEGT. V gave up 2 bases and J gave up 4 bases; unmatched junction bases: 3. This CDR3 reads CASSEILAGYNEQFF. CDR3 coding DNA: TGTGCCAGCAGTGAAATCCTAGCGGGGTACAATGAGCAGTTCTTC.

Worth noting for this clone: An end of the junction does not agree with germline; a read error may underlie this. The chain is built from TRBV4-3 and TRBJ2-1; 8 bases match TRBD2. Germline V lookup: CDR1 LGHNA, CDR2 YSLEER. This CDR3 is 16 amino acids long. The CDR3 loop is CAGSQDLGLDYNEQFF. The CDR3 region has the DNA TGCGCCGGCAGCCAAGATCTGGGACTAGACTACAATGAGCAGTTCTTC.

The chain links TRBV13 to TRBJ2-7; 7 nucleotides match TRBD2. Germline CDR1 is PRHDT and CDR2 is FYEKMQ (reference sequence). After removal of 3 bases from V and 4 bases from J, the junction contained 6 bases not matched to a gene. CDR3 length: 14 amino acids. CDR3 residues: CASSFATSRYEQYF. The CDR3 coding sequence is TGTGCCAGCAGCTTCGCGACTAGCAGGTACGAGCAGTACTTC.

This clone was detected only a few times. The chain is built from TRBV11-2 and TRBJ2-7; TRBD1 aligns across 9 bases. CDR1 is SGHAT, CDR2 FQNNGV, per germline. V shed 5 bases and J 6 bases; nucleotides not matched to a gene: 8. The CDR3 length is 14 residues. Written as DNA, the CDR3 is TGTGCCAGCAGCCCCACCCGACAGGGGGGCGAGCAGTACTTC. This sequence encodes CASSPTRQGGEQYF.

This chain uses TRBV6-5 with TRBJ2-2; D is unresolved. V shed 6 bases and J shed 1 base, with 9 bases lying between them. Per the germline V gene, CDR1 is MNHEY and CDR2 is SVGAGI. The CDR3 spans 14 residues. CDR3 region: CASRYRLNTGELFF. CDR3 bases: TGTGCCAGCAGATACAGACTGAACACCGGGGAGCTGTTTTTT.

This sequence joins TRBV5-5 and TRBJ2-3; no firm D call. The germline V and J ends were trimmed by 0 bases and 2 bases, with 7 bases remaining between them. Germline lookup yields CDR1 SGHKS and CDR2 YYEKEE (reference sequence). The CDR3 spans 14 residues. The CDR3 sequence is CASSLAFLTDTQYF. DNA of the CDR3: TGTGCCAGCAGCTTGGCTTTTCTCACAGATACGCAGTATTTT.

The CDR3 DNA is TGTGCCAGCAGCTTAACGACAGGGTACTATGGCTACACCTTC. This translates into CASSLTTGYYGYTF. The genes are TRBV11-2 and TRBJ1-2, with 7 nucleotides matching TRBD1. The CDR3 has 14 residues. J gave up 3 bases and V 2 bases, and 3 bases lay outside the gene matches. CDR1 SGHAT and CDR2 FQNNGV come from the germline V gene.

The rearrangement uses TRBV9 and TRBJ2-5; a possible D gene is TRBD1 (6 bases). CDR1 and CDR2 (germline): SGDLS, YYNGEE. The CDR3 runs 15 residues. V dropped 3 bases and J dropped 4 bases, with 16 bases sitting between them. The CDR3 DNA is TGTGCCAGCAGCGCCCCCACAGGGACCGGAGAGACCCAGTACTTC. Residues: CASSAPTGTGETQYF.

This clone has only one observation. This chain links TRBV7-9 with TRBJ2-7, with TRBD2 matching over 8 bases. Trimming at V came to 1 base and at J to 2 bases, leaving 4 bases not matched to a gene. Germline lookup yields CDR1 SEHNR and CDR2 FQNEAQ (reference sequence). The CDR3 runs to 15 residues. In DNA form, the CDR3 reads TGTGCCAGCAGCTTAGGGTCCGGGAGGGCCTACGAGCAGTACTTC. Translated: CASSLGSGRAYEQYF.

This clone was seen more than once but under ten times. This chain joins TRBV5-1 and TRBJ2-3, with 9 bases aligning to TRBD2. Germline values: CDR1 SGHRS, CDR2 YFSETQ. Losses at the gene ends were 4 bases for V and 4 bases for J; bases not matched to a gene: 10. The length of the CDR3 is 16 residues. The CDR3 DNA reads TGCGCCAGCAGCCCCTCGGGGATAGCGGGAGCAGATACGCAGTATTTT. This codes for CASSPSGIAGADTQYF.

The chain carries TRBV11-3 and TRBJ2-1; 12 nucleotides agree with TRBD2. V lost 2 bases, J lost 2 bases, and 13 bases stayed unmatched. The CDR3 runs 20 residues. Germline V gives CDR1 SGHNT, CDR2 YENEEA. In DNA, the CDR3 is TGTGCCAGCAGCTTATGGAGTGGGCTAGCGGGAGGGGAGACCTACAATGAGCAGTTCTTC. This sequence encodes CASSLWSGLAGGETYNEQFF.

CDR3 sequence reads: CARSLSSPGRARNEQFF. The DNA for the CDR3 is TGTGCCAGAAGCTTGTCTTCCCCCGGGAGGGCTCGAAATGAGCAGTTCTTC. The chain recombines TRBV5-3 with TRBJ2-1; 8 nucleotides align to TRBD2. TRBV5-3 is annotated as an ORF whose role is uncertain. This CDR3 spans 17 amino acids. Unmatched junction bases numbered 13, after V lost 1 base and J lost 7 bases.

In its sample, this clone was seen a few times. CDR3 loop: CASSLSFPPNYEQYF. The CDR3 DNA reads as TGTGCCAGCAGCCTCAGCTTCCCCCCTAACTACGAGCAGTACTTC. This chain connects TRBV6-6 to TRBJ2-5; D gene unclear. The J call may be faulty, since TRBJ2-7 better matches the DNA end. The germline V gene has CDR1 MNHNY and CDR2 SVGAGI (reference sequence). This CDR3 has 15 residues.

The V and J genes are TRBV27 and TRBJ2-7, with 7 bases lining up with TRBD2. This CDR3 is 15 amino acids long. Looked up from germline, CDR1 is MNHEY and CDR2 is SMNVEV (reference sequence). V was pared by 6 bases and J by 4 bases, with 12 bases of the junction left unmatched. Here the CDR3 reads CASRPRGRALYEQYF. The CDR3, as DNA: TGTGCCAGCAGACCTCGGGGGAGGGCTCTGTACGAGCAGTACTTC.

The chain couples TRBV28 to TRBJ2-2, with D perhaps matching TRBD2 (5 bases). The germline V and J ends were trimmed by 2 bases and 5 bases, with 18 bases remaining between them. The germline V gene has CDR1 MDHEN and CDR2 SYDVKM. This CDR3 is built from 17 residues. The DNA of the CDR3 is TGTGCCAGCAGTTTACGGCTACTAGATAGGGAAACCGGGGAGCTGTTTTTT. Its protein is CASSLRLLDRETGELFF.

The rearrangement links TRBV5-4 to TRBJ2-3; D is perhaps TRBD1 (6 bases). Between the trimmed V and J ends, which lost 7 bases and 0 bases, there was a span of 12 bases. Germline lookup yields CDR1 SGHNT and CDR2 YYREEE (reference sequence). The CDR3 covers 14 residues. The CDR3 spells CASSRDRSTDTQYF. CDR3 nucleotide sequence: TGTGCCAGCTCAAGAGACAGGAGCACAGATACGCAGTATTTT.

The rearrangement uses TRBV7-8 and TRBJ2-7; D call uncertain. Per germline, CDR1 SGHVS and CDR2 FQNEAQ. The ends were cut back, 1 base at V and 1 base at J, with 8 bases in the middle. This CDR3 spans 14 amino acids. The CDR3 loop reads CASSLVQNSYEQYF. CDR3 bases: TGTGCCAGCAGCTTAGTACAGAATTCCTACGAGCAGTACTTC.

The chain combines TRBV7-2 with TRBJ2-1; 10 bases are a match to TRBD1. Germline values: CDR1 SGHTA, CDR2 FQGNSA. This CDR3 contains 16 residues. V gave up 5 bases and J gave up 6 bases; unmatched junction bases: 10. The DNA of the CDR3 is TGTGCCAGCAGCCAGACCGGGACAGGGGTCCGCAATGAGCAGTTCTTC. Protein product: CASSQTGTGVRNEQFF.

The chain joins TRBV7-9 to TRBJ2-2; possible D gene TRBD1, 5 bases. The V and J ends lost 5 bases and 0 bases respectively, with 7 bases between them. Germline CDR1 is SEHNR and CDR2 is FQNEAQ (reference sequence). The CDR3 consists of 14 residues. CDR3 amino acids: CASSTDTNTGELFF. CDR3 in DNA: TGTGCCAGCAGCACGGACACGAACACCGGGGAGCTGTTTTTT.

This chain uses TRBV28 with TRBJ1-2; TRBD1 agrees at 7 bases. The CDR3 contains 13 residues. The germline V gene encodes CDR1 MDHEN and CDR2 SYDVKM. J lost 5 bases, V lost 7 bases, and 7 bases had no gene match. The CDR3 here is CASKPGGAYGYTF. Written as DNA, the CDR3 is TGTGCCAGCAAACCAGGGGGTGCTTATGGCTACACCTTC.

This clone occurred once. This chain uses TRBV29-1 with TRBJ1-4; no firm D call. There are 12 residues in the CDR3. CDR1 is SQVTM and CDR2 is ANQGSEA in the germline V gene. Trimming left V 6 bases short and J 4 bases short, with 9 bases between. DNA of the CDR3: TGCAGCGTCAGGCGGGATAATGAAAAACTGTTTTTT. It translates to CSVRRDNEKLFF. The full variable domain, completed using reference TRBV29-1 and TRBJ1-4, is SAVISQKPSRDICQRGTSLTIQCQVDSQVTMMFWYRQQPGQSLTLIATANQGSEATYESGFVIDKFPISRPNLTFSTLTVSNMSPEDSSIYLCSVRRDNEKLFFGSGTQLSVL.

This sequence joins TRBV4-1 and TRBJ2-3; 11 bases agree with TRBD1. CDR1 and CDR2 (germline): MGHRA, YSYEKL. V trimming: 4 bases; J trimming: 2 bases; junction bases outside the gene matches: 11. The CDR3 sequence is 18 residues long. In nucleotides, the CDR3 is TGCGCCAGCAGCCGACGTCCCGGGACAGGGGGTGCCACAGATACGCAGTATTTT. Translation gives CASSRRPGTGGATDTQYF.